This entry concerns a single T cell receptor beta chain. Its specificity is not known. The data were obtained in a study of early stage breast cancer tumors. The study's findings and limits: Comparing each tissue with blood distinguished tumor from normal in most of the 16 patients. Compared with adjacent normal breast, tumors showed about 2.4-fold denser, more clonal T cells.

This CDR3 has 16 amino acids. Each sample had two DNA replicates, 0.5 ug blood or about 1.5 ug tissue. TCRdb keeps only in-frame clones here, not all; method: immunoSEQ multiplex PCR. The sample lists approximately 75,000 clones; more than 70% were seen once. The chain joins TRBV21-1 to TRBJ1-1; TRBD1, the D gene given by the table, was not confirmed from the DNA. TRBV21-1 represents a pseudogene. Sequences were obtained from blood. The receptor was isolated from a person in their forties with breast cancer. The CDR3 sequence is CASSKAAGHLNTEAFF. The CDR3 DNA follows: TGTGCCAGCAGCAAAGCGGCAGGGCACTTGAACACTGAAGCTTTCTTT.